The T cell receptor beta chain under discussion was sequenced for a study of post-analysis software for immune sequencing data. Study-level background: Disease courses included relapsing-remitting, secondary progressive and progressive-relapsing multiple sclerosis.

In the case of this clonotype: Its specificity is unknown.

The study's findings and limits: TRBV5-6, TRBV5-1 and TRBV20-1 belonged to a set of roughly 5 TRBV segments that were more frequent in patients than controls. Controls significantly exceeded multiple sclerosis patients in normalized Chao1 diversity.

Included in the TCR beta cDNA libraries were unique molecular identifiers. Starting from about 0.98 to 11 million T cells, the study yielded about 540,000 cDNA molecules. TCRdb re-called the PCR reads with MiXCR, one entry per CDR3 protein. The sample lists 750,000 to 950,000 distinct CDR3 sequences, around 46% occurring once. The germline V and J ends were trimmed by 0 bases and 6 bases, with 11 bases remaining between them. CDR1 is SGHVS, CDR2 FQNEAQ, per germline. This CDR3 has 14 amino acids. The rearrangement links TRBV7-8 to TRBJ1-1; D not resolved. The source is a girl aged 5-17 years with multiple sclerosis. The sample taken for sequencing was blood. The CDR3 protein is CASSLAAREAEAFF. As DNA, the CDR3 is TGTGCCAGCAGCTTAGCGGCAAGAGAGGCTGAAGCTTTCTTT.